These 18 T cell receptor beta chains came from one sample sequenced in a study of blood T cell repertoires in COVID-19 (TCRdb year 2020). Receptor libraries were prepared by the immunoSEQ multiplex PCR assay. TCRdb provides this immuneACCESS table in a form limited to in-frame rearrangements. Some clones are lacking; in checked studies, under half of them reflect an unresolved V gene, and why the rest are absent is not known. Here the sample has over 250,000 clones; approximately 86% occur a single time. Approximately 2.4% of the sample rests with the top ten. Sequenced input: PBMCs or T cells enriched from blood (not recorded which). Receptor source: a woman younger than 30 who had recovered from COVID-19.

The chain has TRBV11-3 and TRBJ2-1; 7 positions match TRBD1. The CDR3 is 16 residues long. The junction had 12 bases not matched to a gene; V was cut back by 4 bases and J by 6 bases. Germline values: CDR1 SGHNT, CDR2 YENEEA. The DNA of the CDR3 is TGTGCCAGCAGCTCGAACCCCTCCCGGACAGGCAATGAGCAGTTCTTC. It yields the protein CASSSNPSRTGNEQFF. Filled out from reference TRBV11-3 and TRBJ2-1, the complete variable domain reads EAGVVQSPRYKIIEKKQPVAFWCNPISGHNTLYWYLQNLGQGPELLIRYENEEAVDDSQLPKDRFSAERLKGVDSTLKIQPAELGDSAVYLCASSSNPSRTGNEQFFGPGTRLTVL.

The chain combines TRBV7-9 with TRBJ2-7, with 10 bases lining up with TRBD1. Germline assignment: CDR1 SEHNR and CDR2 FQNEAQ (reference sequence). V shed 4 bases and J 6 bases; nucleotides not matched to a gene: 12. The CDR3 consists of 16 residues. The CDR3 nucleotides read TGTGCCAGCAGCTCGTTCCCGGGACAGGGGTTTTCCGAGCAGTACTTC. This encodes CASSSFPGQGFSEQYF. The whole variable domain, filled in from reference TRBV7-9 and TRBJ2-7, reads DTGVSQNPRHKITKRGQNVTFRCDPISEHNRLYWYRQTLGQGPEFLTYFQNEAQLEKSRLLSDRFSAERPKGSFSTLEIQRTEQGDSAMYLCASSSFPGQGFSEQYFGPGTRLTVT.

The V gene is TRBV2, the J gene TRBJ1-5; 8 bases line up with TRBD1. The CDR3 contains 13 residues. Trimming cost V 8 bases and J 4 bases; bases outside gene matches: 4. Germline lookup yields CDR1 SNHLY and CDR2 FYNNEI. The CDR3 region has the DNA TGTGCCAGCTCAGGGGGCTGGAATCAGCCCCAGCATTTT. It codes for CASSGGWNQPQHF.

The V and J genes are TRBV5-1 and TRBJ2-1; 9 nucleotides match TRBD1. Germline V gives CDR1 SGHRS, CDR2 YFSETQ. The CDR3 is made up of 16 amino acids. The junction had 11 bases not matched to a gene; V was cut back by 5 bases and J by 5 bases. DNA of the CDR3: TGCGCCAGCAGTTCCTGGACAGGGGTTAGGGACAATGAGCAGTTCTTC. Residues: CASSSWTGVRDNEQFF.

The chain has TRBV5-1 and TRBJ2-6; possibly TRBD2 for D (5 bases). The CDR3 runs 16 residues. Germline CDR1 SGHRS, CDR2 YFSETQ. V was cut by 3 bases and J by 1 base, with 11 bases left in between. The CDR3 region has the DNA TGCGCCAGCAGCTCCCTCGCGGGTTCTGGGGCCAACGTCCTGACTTTC. It is translated as CASSSLAGSGANVLTF.

V and J are TRBV5-5 and TRBJ1-5, with D perhaps TRBD1 (6 bases). Germline CDR1 and CDR2: SGHKS and YYEKEE (reference sequence). Trimming left V 8 bases short and J 2 bases short, with 17 bases between. The CDR3 totals 15 residues. In DNA form, the CDR3 reads TGTGCCAGTCAGTTAAACAGGGACCGCAATCAGCCCCAGCATTTT. It encodes CASQLNRDRNQPQHF.

This sequence joins TRBV29-1 and TRBJ2-2, with TRBD2 as a possible D gene (5 bases). The V gene's germline CDR1 is SQVTM and CDR2 ANQGSEA. This CDR3 comprises 13 residues. The ends were cut back, 3 bases at V and 7 bases at J, with 12 bases in the middle. CDR3 nucleotides: TGCAGCGTTGAGAGGTTCAGCGGCGGGGAGCTGTTTTTT. Translating gives CSVERFSGGELFF.

The chain has TRBV2 and TRBJ2-3, with 11 bases lining up with TRBD2. The CDR3 length is 17 residues. In germline, CDR1 is SNHLY, CDR2 FYNNEI. With V trimmed by 1 base and J by 7 bases, 10 bases remained unmatched. CDR3 protein: CASSEGVLAGATNTQYF. Here the CDR3 DNA reads TGTGCCAGCAGTGAAGGTGTACTAGCGGGGGCCACGAATACGCAGTATTTT. Complete variable domain (other parts from reference TRBV2 and TRBJ2-3): EPEVTQTPSHQVTQMGQEVILRCVPISNHLYFYWYRQILGQKVEFLVSFYNNEISEKSEIFDDQFSVERPDGSNFTLKIRSTKLEDSAMYFCASSEGVLAGATNTQYFGPGTRLTVL.

This chain connects TRBV9 to TRBJ2-7; 8 bases match TRBD1. The V gene's germline CDR1 is SGDLS and CDR2 YYNGEE. The CDR3 loop spans 14 amino acids. V was clipped by 0 bases and J by 2 bases; unmatched bases: 1. The CDR3 nucleotides read TGTGCCAGCAGCGTAGGGACAGGGCCCTACGAGCAGTACTTC. Translating it yields CASSVGTGPYEQYF.

The chain employs TRBV10-2 and TRBJ1-2; 8 bases match TRBD1. J lost 5 bases, V lost 2 bases, and 4 bases had no gene match. This CDR3 is 14 amino acids long. CDR1 and CDR2 (germline): WSHSY, SAAADI. CDR3 sequence reads: CASSEPGGFYGYTF. The CDR3 nucleotides are TGCGCCAGCAGTGAGCCAGGGGGCTTTTATGGCTACACCTTC.

With regard to this clone: At one end the junction does not follow the germline gene, possibly because of a read error. The chain uses TRBV7-3 and TRBJ2-2; 8 bases fit TRBD1. This CDR3 region has 18 residues. Germline CDR1 SGHTA, CDR2 FQGTGA. This chain's CDR3 is CASSLTWTGLTNTGELFF. The CDR3 DNA is TGTGCCAGCAGTTTAACCTGGACAGGGCTTACGAACACCGGGGAGCTGTTTTTT.

The J gene is TRBJ1-6, the V gene TRBV30, with 8 bases identical to TRBD1. The CDR3 has 12 residues. V shed 5 bases, J shed 6 bases, and the junction held 0 bases outside the gene matches. CDR1 is GTSNPN and CDR2 is SVGIG in the germline V gene (reference sequence). The CDR3 is CAWDRGNSPLHF. CDR3 nucleotide sequence: TGTGCCTGGGACAGGGGTAATTCACCCCTCCACTTT. Together with reference TRBV30 and TRBJ1-6, the CDR3 gives the full variable domain: SQTIHQWPATLVQPVGSPLSLECTVEGTSNPNLYWYRQAAGRGLQLLFYSVGIGQISSEVPQNLSASRPQDRQFILSSKKLLLSDSGFYLCAWDRGNSPLHFGNGTRLTVT.

CDR3 sequence (DNA): TGTGCCAGCAGTTACTGGGCAACATCGAACACTGAAGCTTTCTTT. This gives the protein CASSYWATSNTEAFF. V and J are TRBV6-2 or TRBV6-3 and TRBJ1-1; D gene unclear. The CDR3 is 15 residues long. The V gene's germline CDR1 is MNHEY and CDR2 SVGEGT. The V end lost 1 base, the J end lost 1 base, and 10 bases lay between the germline ends.

This chain links TRBV7-2 with TRBJ1-5; a possible D gene is TRBD1 (5 bases). The V gene's germline CDR1 is SGHTA and CDR2 FQGNSA. Trimming shortened V by 1 base and J by 8 bases, and 15 bases separated the two germline ends. The CDR3 extends over 15 amino acids. CDR3 nucleotide sequence: TGTGCCAGCAGCTTAGGGGTGGGGCAGGGCGAGCCCCAGCATTTT. This gives the protein CASSLGVGQGEPQHF.

A few counts support this clone. The chain carries TRBV18 and TRBJ1-4; 7 bases agree with TRBD1. The CDR3 covers 16 residues. Germline values: CDR1 KGHSH, CDR2 LQKENI. Unmatched junction bases numbered 5, after V lost 4 bases and J lost 0 bases. For the CDR3, the DNA is TGTGCCAGCTCACGAGACAGGGATGCAACTAATGAAAAACTGTTTTTT. It codes for CASSRDRDATNEKLFF.

V and J are TRBV5-6 and TRBJ2-1, with TRBD2 matching over 13 bases. Per the germline V gene, CDR1 is SGHDT and CDR2 is YYEEEE. This CDR3 comprises 14 residues. V dropped 4 bases and J dropped 8; count of bases not matched to a gene: 3. The CDR3 spells CASSRTSGSDEQFF. The CDR3 DNA is TGTGCCAGCAGCCGGACTAGCGGGAGCGATGAGCAGTTCTTC. The variable domain in full, completed from reference TRBV5-6 and TRBJ2-1, reads DAGVTQSPTHLIKTRGQQVTLRCSPKSGHDTVSWYQQALGQGPQFIFQYYEEEERQRGNFPDRFSGHQFPNYSSELNVNALLLGDSALYLCASSRTSGSDEQFFGPGTRLTVL.

This clone was counted between two and nine times. The rearrangement uses TRBV6-2 or TRBV6-3 and TRBJ2-1, with D perhaps matching TRBD1 (5 bases). There are 13 residues in the CDR3. CDR1 is MNHEY, CDR2 SVGEGT, per germline. With 0 bases removed from V and 5 bases from J, the gap between germline ends came to 5 bases. The CDR3 here is CASSYSDNNEQFF. As DNA, the CDR3 is TGTGCCAGCAGTTACTCGGACAACAATGAGCAGTTCTTC.

Here the CDR3 reads CASSSLRAGGTEAFF. CDR3 sequence (DNA): TGCGCCAGCAGCTCACTCAGGGCGGGGGGCACTGAAGCTTTCTTT. The chain uses TRBV5-1 and TRBJ1-1; TRBD1 is a possible D gene (5 bases). Per germline, CDR1 SGHRS and CDR2 YFSETQ. The CDR3 is 15 amino acids. V gave up 3 bases and J gave up 4 bases, with 16 bases separating them. The full variable domain, its missing parts supplied by reference TRBV5-1 and TRBJ1-1, is KAGVTQTPRYLIKTRGQQVTLSCSPISGHRSVSWYQQTPGQGLQFLFEYFSETQRNKGNFPGRFSGRQFSNSRSEMNVSTLELGDSALYLCASSSLRAGGTEAFFGQGTRLTVV.